Below, 20 T cell receptor beta chains from the same sample are listed, as sequenced in a study of early T cells in non-severe SARS-CoV-2 infection. TCRdb re-called the 5' RACE reads with MiXCR, one entry per CDR3 protein. The table includes about 76,000 distinct CDR3 sequences, approximately 12% detected once. Input material: whole blood. The receptors stem from an adult who was a healthcare worker with PCR-confirmed SARS-CoV-2 infection or an uninfected control (not recorded which).

This clonotype was seen repeatedly, ten times or more. The gene calls are TRBV18 and TRBJ1-5, with D unclear. V was trimmed by 6 bases and J by 5 bases, leaving 11 bases between them. This CDR3 contains 13 residues. Germline V gene lookup returns CDR1 KGHSH and CDR2 LQKENI. The CDR3 sequence is CASSPGIDQPQHF. CDR3 DNA: TGTGCCAGCTCCCCGGGAATCGATCAGCCCCAGCATTTT.

This clonotype has a count of ten or more. The chain links TRBV19 to TRBJ2-3, with 10 bases that match TRBD2. Germline-derived CDR1 and CDR2 are LNHDA and SQIVND (reference sequence). The CDR3 contains 16 residues. V lost 3 bases to trimming and J lost 2 bases; unmatched junction nucleotides: 5. For the CDR3, the DNA is TGTGCCAGTAGTATCGAGAGCGGGGGGGTCACAGATACGCAGTATTTT. Protein sequence: CASSIESGGVTDTQYF.

This clonotype has just a few counts. The chain employs TRBV5-1 and TRBJ2-1; D remains unclear. Per germline, CDR1 SGHRS and CDR2 YFSETQ. This CDR3 spans 13 amino acids. The V gene lost 5 bases and the J gene lost 0 bases, with 6 bases spanning the gap. CDR3 sequence (DNA): TGCGCCAGCAGGACCTCCTCCTACAATGAGCAGTTCTTC. It yields the protein CASRTSSYNEQFF.

The chain uses TRBV11-2 and TRBJ2-1, with 7 bases identical to TRBD2. CDR1 SGHAT and CDR2 FQNNGV come from the germline V gene. The V gene end was trimmed by 1 base and the J gene end by 7 bases; junction bases not matched to a gene: 7. This CDR3 comprises 15 residues. In nucleotides, the CDR3 is TGTGCCAGCAGCTTAGTACGGGACTACCTAAATGAGCAGTTCTTC. It codes for CASSLVRDYLNEQFF.

This clonotype was seen more than once but under ten times. This chain links TRBV5-1 with TRBJ2-3, with TRBD2 matching 9 bases. The CDR3 length is 15 residues. Germline V CDR1 and CDR2: SGHRS, YFSETQ. After removal of 5 bases from V and 2 bases from J, the junction contained 6 bases not matched to a gene. CDR3 amino acids: CASRSAGGYTDTQYF. The CDR3 DNA sequence: TGCGCCAGCAGGTCAGCGGGAGGCTACACAGATACGCAGTATTTT. Combining the CDR3 with reference TRBV5-1 and TRBJ2-3 gives the whole variable domain KAGVTQTPRYLIKTRGQQVTLSCSPISGHRSVSWYQQTPGQGLQFLFEYFSETQRNKGNFPGRFSGRQFSNSRSEMNVSTLELGDSALYLCASRSAGGYTDTQYFGPGTRLTVL.

The chain recombines TRBV30 with TRBJ1-5; D is ambiguous. Between the trimmed V and J ends, which lost 4 bases and 2 bases, there was a span of 6 bases. This CDR3 comprises 12 residues. Germline V gene sequence: CDR1 GTSNPN, CDR2 SVGIG (reference sequence). CDR3 sequence reads: CAWKIGNQPQHF. Here the CDR3 DNA reads TGTGCCTGGAAAATCGGCAATCAGCCCCAGCATTTT.

This clonotype has only a few counts. The V and J genes are TRBV7-9 and TRBJ2-3; 8 positions match TRBD2. This CDR3 contains 16 residues. The ends lost 5 bases at V and 2 bases at J; junction bases unmatched: 9. Germline V gives CDR1 SEHNR, CDR2 FQNEAQ (reference sequence). The CDR3 reads CASSPHGGLVTDTQYF. CDR3 sequence (DNA): TGTGCCAGCAGCCCCCACGGGGGACTAGTCACAGATACGCAGTATTTT.

This clonotype has more than one count but fewer than ten. The chain joins TRBV29-1 to TRBJ2-1; the D gene is possibly TRBD1 (5 bases). Germline V gene sequence: CDR1 SQVTM, CDR2 ANQGSEA. The CDR3 consists of 11 residues. The V gene lost 4 bases and the J gene lost 6 bases, with 7 bases spanning the gap. The CDR3 spells CSVAQGNEQFF. The CDR3 DNA follows: TGCAGCGTTGCCCAGGGCAATGAGCAGTTCTTC.

This clonotype was counted at least ten times. The CDR3 nucleotides read TGTGCCAGCAGTTTACTAGCGGGATTTGGAGAGCAGTACTTC. Protein product: CASSLLAGFGEQYF. The chain joins TRBV27 to TRBJ2-7; TRBD2 matches 9 bases. Germline V CDR1 and CDR2: MNHEY, SMNVEV (reference sequence). The CDR3 runs 14 residues. The V and J ends lost 2 bases and 7 bases, in that order; junction bases with no gene match: 6.

This clonotype showed up many times. V gene TRBV20-1 combines with J gene TRBJ2-7; D gene uncertain. Germline V gives CDR1 DFQATT, CDR2 SNEGSKA (reference sequence). Trimming cost V 1 base and J 3 bases, with 16 bases left between them. CDR3 size: 15 residues. Here the CDR3 reads CSARVSRILGYEQYF. CDR3 in DNA: TGCAGTGCTAGAGTATCACGGATCCTTGGCTACGAGCAGTACTTC.

The rearrangement uses TRBV11-1 and TRBJ2-3, with 7 bases identical to TRBD1. After removal of 8 bases from V and 5 bases from J, the junction contained 16 bases not matched to a gene. Germline-derived CDR1 and CDR2 are SGHAT and FQDESV (reference sequence). This CDR3 region has 16 residues. The DNA for the CDR3 is TGTGCCAGCTCACGAAGAGAGGACAGGCCCCTAGATACGCAGTATTTT. Protein: CASSRREDRPLDTQYF. Filled out from reference TRBV11-1 and TRBJ2-3, the complete variable domain reads EAEVAQSPRYKITEKSQAVAFWCDPISGHATLYWYRQILGQGPELLVQFQDESVVDDSQLPKDRFSAERLKGVDSTLKIQPAELGDSAMYLCASSRREDRPLDTQYFGPGTRLTVL.

This clonotype was recorded a few times. The CDR3 reads CAWSQSSGANVLTF. The CDR3 DNA reads TGTGCCTGGAGCCAAAGCTCTGGGGCCAACGTCCTGACTTTC. The chain joins TRBV30 to TRBJ2-6, with unresolved D. Germline CDR1 GTSNPN, CDR2 SVGIG (reference sequence). The CDR3 is 14 amino acids. V was shortened by 3 bases and J by 0 bases, with 6 bases between the two germline ends.

This clonotype was seen a handful of times. The CDR3 loop reads CASSPESGSLTDTQYF. The DNA of the CDR3 is TGTGCCAGCAGTCCAGAAAGCGGGAGCCTCACAGATACGCAGTATTTT. This chain joins TRBV27 and TRBJ2-3, with TRBD2 identical over 8 bases. The CDR3 extends over 16 amino acids. J was trimmed by 2 bases and V by 5 bases; bases with no gene match: 9. Germline CDR1 reads MNHEY; CDR2 reads SMNVEV (reference sequence).

This clonotype appeared a few times. This chain connects TRBV28 to TRBJ2-5; TRBD2 aligns across 11 bases. From germline, CDR1 is MDHEN and CDR2 SYDVKM. Trimming cost V 5 bases and J 6 bases; bases outside gene matches: 8. This CDR3 region has 15 residues. The chain's CDR3 is CASSQLAGDGQTQYF. The CDR3 DNA is TGTGCCAGCAGTCAACTAGCGGGAGATGGGCAGACCCAGTACTTC. The whole variable domain, filled in from reference TRBV28 and TRBJ2-5, reads DVKVTQSSRYLVKRTGEKVFLECVQDMDHENMFWYRQDPGLGLRLIYFSYDVKMKEKGDIPEGYSVSREKKERFSLILESASTNQTSMYLCASSQLAGDGQTQYFGPGTRLLVL.

This sequence joins TRBV4-1 and TRBJ1-1; D ambiguous. The CDR3 extends over 15 amino acids. Trimming pared 0 bases from V and 1 base from J, leaving 9 bases between. Germline CDR1 and CDR2: MGHRA and YSYEKL. In DNA form, the CDR3 reads TGCGCCAGCAGCCAAGACAGTTGGGGGAACACTGAAGCTTTCTTT. This codes for CASSQDSWGNTEAFF.

This clonotype occurred many times. The V gene is TRBV7-9, the J gene TRBJ1-1; D unresolved. The germline CDR1 and CDR2 sequences are SEHNR and FQNEAQ (reference sequence). The ends were cut back, 5 bases at V and 3 bases at J, with 10 bases in the middle. CDR3 size: 13 residues. The CDR3 DNA sequence: TGTGCCAGCAGCCCCCCGCCCGACACTGAAGCTTTCTTT. This encodes CASSPPPDTEAFF.

The chain is built from TRBV5-4 and TRBJ2-1; weak D call: TRBD2 (5 bases). Germline V CDR1 and CDR2: SGHNT, YYREEE (reference sequence). V lost 8 bases to trimming and J lost 14 bases, with 23 bases between them. The CDR3 is 13 residues long. In DNA form, the CDR3 reads TGTGCCAGTAGCCCCGAGACGGGTCGGGGAGAGTTCTTC. Protein product: CASSPETGRGEFF.

This clonotype was counted a few times. The genes are TRBV7-2 and TRBJ2-3, with D unresolved. This CDR3 has 16 amino acids. Germline-derived CDR1 and CDR2 are SGHTA and FQGNSA. V lost 0 bases, J lost 0 bases, and 10 bases lay in between. DNA for the CDR3: TGTGCCAGCAGCTTAGCGCCCCCGAGTAGCACAGATACGCAGTATTTT. Its protein product is CASSLAPPSSTDTQYF. The full variable domain, with the rest looked up from reference TRBV7-2 and TRBJ2-3, is GAGVSQSPSNKVTEKGKDVELRCDPISGHTALYWYRQSLGQGLEFLIYFQGNSAPDKSGLPSDRFSAERTGGSVSTLTIQRTQQEDSAVYLCASSLAPPSSTDTQYFGPGTRLTVL.

This clonotype was seen only a few times. The chain is built from TRBV5-1 and TRBJ2-5, with D perhaps given as TRBD1 or TRBD2 (5 bases each). The CDR3 runs 14 residues. The germline V and J ends were trimmed by 0 bases and 5 bases, with 11 bases remaining between them. Germline V gene sequence: CDR1 SGHRS, CDR2 YFSETQ. The CDR3 sequence is CASSLGDRVETQYF. The DNA for the CDR3 is TGCGCCAGCAGCTTGGGGGACCGAGTGGAGACCCAGTACTTC.

This clonotype came up many times. In DNA form, the CDR3 reads TGTGCCAGCAGCCTAACCAGGGGAGTTGCTTTCTTT. Protein product: CASSLTRGVAFF. The rearrangement uses TRBV27 and TRBJ1-1; possibly TRBD1 for D (6 bases). With 6 bases removed from V and 11 bases from J, the gap between germline ends came to 16 bases. The germline gives CDR1 MNHEY, CDR2 SMNVEV (reference sequence). This CDR3 spans 12 amino acids.